This TCR beta chain is drawn from a study of graft-versus-host responses after intestinal transplantation. About the research overall: Multivisceral, liver-intestinal, or isolated intestinal grafts were transplanted into recipients.

A word on this clone: The antigen remains unidentified.

Study results and limitations: Recipient marrow harbored GvH clones, some of which surfaced first in ileum or blood. Early post-transplant HvG declines showed an association with peak circulating GvH clone levels.

Generated by immunoSEQ multiplex PCR, the TCRdb table keeps only in-frame clones and is missing some. The table records some 140,000 clones, 92% of them present only once. Per germline, CDR1 LNHDA and CDR2 SQIVND (reference sequence). Unmatched junction bases numbered 6, after V lost 6 bases and J lost 7 bases. This CDR3 contains 13 residues. The sequences come from unstimulated CD4+ T cells sorted from spleen or lymph node cells, collected before intestinal transplant. This sequence was found in a human donor who received an intestinal transplant. The J gene is TRBJ1-2, the V gene TRBV19; TRBD1 agrees at 9 bases. The CDR3 loop is CASSLQGASGYTF. The CDR3 nucleotides read TGTGCCAGTAGCCTACAGGGGGCGAGTGGCTACACCTTC.